This TCR beta chain was documented in a study of blood T cell repertoires in COVID-19. Deletions cut 4 bases from V and 8 bases from J, with 12 bases between. The CDR3 runs 12 residues. In germline, CDR1 is SGHNT, CDR2 YYREEE (reference sequence). The table came from immunoSEQ multiplex PCR; TCRdb's copy has only in-frame clones and leaves some out. The sample includes some 320,000 clones, 80% to 90% seen only once; the top ten take 5.3%. This clone was detected only once. The sequencing input was PBMCs or T cells enriched from blood (not recorded which). The V and J genes are TRBV5-4 and TRBJ1-2; no reliable D call. This receptor was identified in a woman in her twenties or thirties who had recovered from COVID-19. The CDR3 sequence is CASSRGAGGYTF. The CDR3 coding sequence is TGTGCCAGCAGCCGGGGAGCAGGAGGCTACACCTTC.